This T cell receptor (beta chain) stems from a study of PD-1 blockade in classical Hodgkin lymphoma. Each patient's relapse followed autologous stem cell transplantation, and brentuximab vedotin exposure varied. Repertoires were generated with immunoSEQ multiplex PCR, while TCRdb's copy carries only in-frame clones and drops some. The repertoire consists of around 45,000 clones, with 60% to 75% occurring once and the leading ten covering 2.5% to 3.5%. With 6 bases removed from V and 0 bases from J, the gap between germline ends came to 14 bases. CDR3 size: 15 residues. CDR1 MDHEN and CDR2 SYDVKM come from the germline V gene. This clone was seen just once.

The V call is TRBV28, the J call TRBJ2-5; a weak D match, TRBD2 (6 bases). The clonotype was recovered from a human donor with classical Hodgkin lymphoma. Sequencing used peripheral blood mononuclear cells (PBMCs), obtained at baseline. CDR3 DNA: TGTGCCAGCAGCTTGACACGGGGGTACCAAGAGACCCAGTACTTC. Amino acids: CASSLTRGYQETQYF.